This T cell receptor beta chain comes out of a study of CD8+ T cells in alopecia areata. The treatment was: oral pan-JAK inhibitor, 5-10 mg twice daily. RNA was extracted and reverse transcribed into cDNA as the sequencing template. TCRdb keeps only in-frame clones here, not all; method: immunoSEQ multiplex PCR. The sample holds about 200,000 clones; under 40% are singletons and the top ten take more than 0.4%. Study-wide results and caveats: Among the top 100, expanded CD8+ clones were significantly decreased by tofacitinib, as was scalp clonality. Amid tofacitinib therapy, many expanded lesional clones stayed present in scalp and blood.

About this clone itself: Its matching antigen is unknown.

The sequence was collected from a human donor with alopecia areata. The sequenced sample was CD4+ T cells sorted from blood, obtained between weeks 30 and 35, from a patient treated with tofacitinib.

The CDR3, as DNA: TGTGCCTGGATCATGGGGGTTTCCACAGATACGCAGTATTTT. Translated: CAWIMGVSTDTQYF. The chain is built from TRBV30 and TRBJ2-3; TRBD1 or TRBD2 may be the D gene (5 bases each). CDR1 and CDR2 (germline): GTSNPN, SVGIG (reference sequence). The CDR3 spans 14 residues. The ends were cut back, 4 bases at V and 2 bases at J, with 13 bases in the middle.